Listed here are 19 T cell receptor beta chains from one sample, sequenced in a study of blood T cell repertoires in COVID-19. Profiling relied on immunoSEQ multiplex PCR, and the TCRdb table lists in-frame clones only, not all of them. The data show about 270,000 clones, with roughly nine tenths seen just once and about 12% held by the top ten. The sequencing sample was made of peripheral blood. The receptors stem from a woman in her 30s with COVID-19, enrolled during active disease.

This rearrangement joins TRBV10-2 to TRBJ1-1; possibly TRBD1 for D (6 bases). Trimming took off 3 bases at V and 4 bases at J, with 15 bases between the two ends. This CDR3 is built from 15 residues. The germline CDR1 and CDR2 sequences are WSHSY and SAAADI. CDR3 region: CASSEFRGRGTEAFF. DNA of the CDR3: TGCGCCAGCAGTGAATTCAGGGGCCGGGGCACTGAAGCTTTCTTT.

This chain uses TRBV4-1 with TRBJ2-3; TRBD2 agrees at 9 bases. V was pared by 4 bases and J by 3 bases, with 11 bases of the junction left unmatched. The CDR3 runs 17 residues. Germline V gene lookup returns CDR1 MGHRA and CDR2 YSYEKL. The CDR3 region has the DNA TGCGCCAGCAGCCCCCGCCCCCTAGCGGGAAGAACAGATACGCAGTATTTT. It codes for CASSPRPLAGRTDTQYF.

This clone was found many times. The conserved phenylalanine or tryptophan is not found at the CDR3 terminus, so this likely reflects a read error. It is unclear where the CDR3 begins or ends on the DNA, so no DNA is shown, and the CDR3 is as TCRdb lists it. V and J are TRBV6-2 or TRBV6-3 and TRBJ2-3; the table's D call, TRBD2, has no DNA check behind it. Germline CDR1 is MNHEY and CDR2 is SVGEGT. Inclusive of both ends, the CDR3 amounts to 13 amino acids. CDR3 loop: CASSRFSGTSAYV.

This chain connects TRBV5-1 to TRBJ2-7; 7 positions match TRBD1. The CDR3 consists of 12 residues. CDR1 and CDR2 (germline): SGHRS, YFSETQ. V lost 8 bases and J lost 5; bases outside the gene matches: 7. The CDR3 loop is CARSNRGDEQYF. In nucleotides, the CDR3 is TGCGCCAGGTCGAACAGGGGCGACGAGCAGTACTTC.

The CDR3 sequence: CASSGVLAGDNEQFF. The CDR3 DNA reads as TGTGCCAGTAGTGGGGTGCTAGCGGGGGACAATGAGCAGTTCTTC. V usage is TRBV19 and J usage is TRBJ2-1, with 10 bases aligning to TRBD2. Germline V gene sequence: CDR1 LNHDA, CDR2 SQIVND (reference sequence). The CDR3 runs to 15 residues. Germline trimming cut 5 bases from V and 5 bases from J; bases unmatched to any gene: 6.

This clone was seen a few times. A read error may account for a junction end that differs from germline. The V call is TRBV6-1, the J call TRBJ2-7; TRBD1 agrees at 8 bases. CDR3 size: 16 residues. Germline-derived CDR1 and CDR2 are MNHNS and SASEGT. CDR3 in amino acids: CASREGLTGVIYEQYF. DNA of the CDR3: TGTGCCAGCAGGGAAGGACTGACAGGGGTCATCTACGAGCAGTACTTC.

The V and J genes are TRBV7-2 and TRBJ2-5; 10 positions match TRBD1. V was pared by 6 bases and J by 4 bases, with 5 bases of the junction left unmatched. This CDR3 is 14 amino acids long. CDR1 is SGHTA, CDR2 FQGNSA, per germline. As DNA, the CDR3 is TGTGCCAGCAGTCGGGACAGGGGTACAGAGACCCAGTACTTC. Its protein product is CASSRDRGTETQYF.

V usage is TRBV9 and J usage is TRBJ2-5; 8 bases align to TRBD2. Unmatched junction bases numbered 4, after V lost 1 base and J lost 2 bases. CDR1 SGDLS and CDR2 YYNGEE come from the germline V gene. This CDR3 is built from 15 residues. The DNA for the CDR3 is TGTGCCAGCAGCGTAACCAGCGGGAGTCAAGAGACCCAGTACTTC. Amino acid sequence: CASSVTSGSQETQYF.

This clone has a single count. The chain links TRBV19 to TRBJ1-4, with unresolved D. Trimming cost V 8 bases and J 8 bases, with 15 bases left between them. The germline CDR1 and CDR2 sequences are LNHDA and SQIVND (reference sequence). This CDR3 spans 13 amino acids. The CDR3 coding sequence is TGTGCCAGTTCCACGGGGATTGACGAAAAACTGTTTTTT. Translation gives CASSTGIDEKLFF. Supplemented by reference TRBV19 and TRBJ1-4, the full variable domain reads DGGITQSPKYLFRKEGQNVTLSCEQNLNHDAMYWYRQDPGQGLRLIYYSQIVNDFQKGDIAEGYSVSREKKESFPLTVTSAQKNPTAFYLCASSTGIDEKLFFGSGTQLSVL.

The chain is built from TRBV6-5 and TRBJ2-1; 11 bases align to TRBD2. Germline V gene sequence: CDR1 MNHEY, CDR2 SVGAGI. The CDR3 contains 16 residues. J was trimmed by 8 bases and V by 4 bases; bases with no gene match: 10. The CDR3 DNA follows: TGTGCCAGCAGTTTAGCGACTAGCGGGGACGGGGATGAGCAGTTCTTC. Its translation is CASSLATSGDGDEQFF.

This chain joins TRBV7-9 and TRBJ1-4; D remains unclear. V gave up 3 bases and J gave up 4 bases, with 18 bases separating them. The V gene's germline CDR1 is SEHNR and CDR2 FQNEAQ (reference sequence). The CDR3 consists of 17 residues. CDR3 in amino acids: CASSFSARTANNEKLFF. In DNA form, the CDR3 reads TGTGCCAGCAGCTTTAGCGCCCGTACAGCCAATAATGAAAAACTGTTTTTT.

The CDR3 DNA reads as TGCAGCGTTTATCCCGAGCGGGGCTACACCTTC. Protein sequence: CSVYPERGYTF. This chain uses TRBV29-1 with TRBJ1-2; D is undetermined. The V gene lost 5 bases and the J gene lost 8 bases, with 12 bases spanning the gap. This CDR3 contains 11 residues. Germline V gives CDR1 SQVTM, CDR2 ANQGSEA. Drawing the rest from reference TRBV29-1 and TRBJ1-2, the complete variable domain is SAVISQKPSRDICQRGTSLTIQCQVDSQVTMMFWYRQQPGQSLTLIATANQGSEATYESGFVIDKFPISRPNLTFSTLTVSNMSPEDSSIYLCSVYPERGYTFGSGTRLTVV.

Concerning this clone itself: Other DNA sequences from this sample encode an identical CDR3 as well. The gene calls are TRBV18 and TRBJ2-1; TRBD1 is a possible D gene (5 bases). Germline CDR1 KGHSH, CDR2 LQKENI. The CDR3 is 14 residues long. Trimming removed 3 bases at V and 5 bases at J, with 11 bases between. The CDR3 region has the DNA TGTGCCAGCTCACCGCGGCAGGGTAACAATGAGCAGTTCTTC. Protein: CASSPRQGNNEQFF.

DNA for the CDR3: TGTGCCAGCTCACCGTCCCGGGACAGAAACTATGGCTACACCTTC. Its protein is CASSPSRDRNYGYTF. This sequence joins TRBV18 and TRBJ1-2; 7 nucleotides agree with TRBD1. Germline CDR1 is KGHSH and CDR2 is LQKENI. With 3 bases clipped from V and 2 bases from J, the junction kept 6 bases outside the gene matches. The CDR3 totals 15 residues.

The rearrangement links TRBV29-1 to TRBJ2-1, with D uncertain. From germline, CDR1 is SQVTM and CDR2 ANQGSEA. The length of the CDR3 is 14 residues. Deletions cut 4 bases from V and 5 bases from J, with 15 bases between. The CDR3 DNA follows: TGCAGCGTTGCACTCCTTAGAAATGACAATGAGCAGTTCTTC. Amino acid sequence: CSVALLRNDNEQFF.

The table lists this clone with a few counts. The V and J genes are TRBV27 and TRBJ1-6; D is possibly TRBD1 (6 bases). From germline, CDR1 is MNHEY and CDR2 SMNVEV (reference sequence). Deletions cut 5 bases from V and 7 bases from J, with 12 bases between. This CDR3 is 14 amino acids long. CDR3 nucleotide sequence: TGTGCCAGCAGTGGGCCAGGGGACAATTCACCCCTCCACTTT. Its translation: CASSGPGDNSPLHF.

The gene calls are TRBV5-4 and TRBJ1-6, with 9 nucleotides matching TRBD1. Per germline, CDR1 SGHNT and CDR2 YYREEE (reference sequence). V gave up 4 bases and J gave up 5 bases; unmatched junction bases: 1. There are 14 residues in the CDR3. The CDR3 region is CASSRDRDNSPLHF. CDR3 nucleotides: TGTGCCAGCAGCCGGGACAGGGATAATTCACCCCTCCACTTT. Based on the CDR3 plus reference TRBV5-4 and TRBJ1-6, the full variable domain is ETGVTQSPTHLIKTRGQQVTLRCSSQSGHNTVSWYQQALGQGPQFIFQYYREEENGRGNFPPRFSGLQFPNYSSELNVNALELDDSALYLCASSRDRDNSPLHFGNGTRLTVT.

J is TRBJ2-3 and V is TRBV9; TRBD2 is a possible D gene (7 bases). V lost 0 bases and J lost 3, with 11 bases in between. CDR3 length: 15 residues. Germline lookup yields CDR1 SGDLS and CDR2 YYNGEE. CDR3 sequence reads: CASSVGGGWTDTQYF. The CDR3 DNA reads as TGTGCCAGCAGCGTAGGGGGGGGCTGGACAGATACGCAGTATTTT.

This clone was picked up one time. The chain's CDR3 is CASSLYGDTGELFF. CDR3 sequence (DNA): TGCGCCAGCAGCTTGTACGGGGACACCGGGGAGCTGTTTTTT. The gene calls are TRBV5-1 and TRBJ2-2, with D possibly being TRBD2 (5 bases). Germline values: CDR1 SGHRS, CDR2 YFSETQ. Trimming shortened V by 1 base and J by 3 bases, and 7 bases separated the two germline ends. CDR3 length equals 14 residues.